The 8 T cell receptor beta chains below were found in one sample sequenced in a study of T cells in Graves' hyperthyroidism and ophthalmopathy. RNA transcripts yielded amplified TCR beta CDR3 regions. The study used the HTBI primer set for a first-round RT-PCR of the TCR CDR3. From the multiplex PCR reads, TCRdb called clonotypes with MiXCR, one entry per CDR3 protein. The profile shows about 400,000 distinct CDR3 sequences, approximately 15% of them singletons. The specimen was blood. These receptors were obtained from a woman under 30 with Graves' hyperthyroidism.

The chain employs TRBV27 and TRBJ1-1, with a weak D call TRBD1 (5 bases). Germline-derived CDR1 and CDR2 are MNHEY and SMNVEV (reference sequence). This CDR3 has 18 amino acids. Trimming took off 6 bases at V and 4 bases at J, with 27 bases between the two ends. The CDR3: CASSPLLAGHLKSTEAFF. DNA of the CDR3: TGTGCCAGCAGCCCCCTCCTTGCGGGGCACCTAAAGAGCACTGAAGCTTTCTTT.

This clonotype was observed at least ten times. The CDR3 region is CASSVGTSGSKDTQYF. The CDR3 bases are TGTGCCAGCAGCGTAGGGACTAGCGGGAGTAAAGATACGCAGTATTTT. This chain uses TRBV9 with TRBJ2-3; 13 bases match TRBD2. V gave up 0 bases and J gave up 5 bases; unmatched junction bases: 3. CDR1 is SGDLS, CDR2 YYNGEE, per germline. CDR3 length equals 16 residues.

This clonotype was seen ten or more times. The rearrangement joins TRBV7-2 to TRBJ2-1; 7 positions agree with TRBD2. The CDR3 loop spans 15 amino acids. Per the germline V gene, CDR1 is SGHTA and CDR2 is FQGNSA. V shed 1 base, J shed 5 bases, and the junction held 5 bases outside the gene matches. Here the CDR3 DNA reads TGTGCCAGCAGCTTAGTAGCGGGTGGAAACAATGAGCAGTTCTTC. Its translation: CASSLVAGGNNEQFF.

This clonotype was detected ten times or more. The rearrangement links TRBV6-1 to TRBJ1-1, with D hard to call. Germline V gives CDR1 MNHNS, CDR2 SASEGT. Between the trimmed V and J ends, which lost 5 bases and 5 bases, there was a span of 15 bases. CDR3 size: 14 residues. This CDR3 is CASSPPGRQTEAFF. CDR3 bases: TGTGCCAGCAGTCCACCGGGTAGGCAAACTGAAGCTTTCTTT.

This clonotype was observed at least ten times. The chain couples TRBV30 to TRBJ1-6; tentative D call: TRBD1 (5 bases). The CDR3 loop spans 13 amino acids. Per germline, CDR1 GTSNPN and CDR2 SVGIG (reference sequence). Trimming left V 4 bases short and J 9 bases short, with 13 bases between. The CDR3 is CAWMDLGGSPLHF. The CDR3 nucleotides read TGTGCCTGGATGGACCTCGGGGGTTCACCCCTCCACTTT.

This clonotype was seen repeatedly, ten times or more. The V call is TRBV11-3, the J call TRBJ2-7; D gene unclear. CDR1 and CDR2 (germline): SGHNT, YENEEA. V lost 0 bases to trimming and J lost 2 bases, with 5 bases between them. The CDR3 extends over 13 amino acids. CDR3 loop: CASSLDETYEQYF. The CDR3 nucleotides read TGTGCCAGCAGCTTAGACGAGACCTACGAGCAGTACTTC.

A note on this clonotype: One end of the junction is discordant with germline, which a read error may explain. V gene TRBV7-8 combines with J gene TRBJ1-5; 7 positions agree with TRBD1. CDR1 and CDR2 (germline): SGHVS, FQNEAQ. The CDR3 contains 15 residues. The CDR3 DNA sequence: TGTGCCAGCAGCACAGGACAGGCCCCTAATCAGCCCCAGCGTTTT. Translation gives CASSTGQAPNQPQRF.

Turning to this clonotype: A read error may explain this, as a much larger clone is one base away. The rearrangement uses TRBV5-1 and TRBJ2-1; the match to TRBD2 covers 8 bases. The CDR3 runs to 13 residues. Germline V gene lookup returns CDR1 SGHRS and CDR2 YFSETQ. CDR3 in amino acids: CATSTAGGNEQFF. CDR3 DNA: TGCGCCACCAGCACGGCGGGGGGCAATGAGCAGTTCTTC.